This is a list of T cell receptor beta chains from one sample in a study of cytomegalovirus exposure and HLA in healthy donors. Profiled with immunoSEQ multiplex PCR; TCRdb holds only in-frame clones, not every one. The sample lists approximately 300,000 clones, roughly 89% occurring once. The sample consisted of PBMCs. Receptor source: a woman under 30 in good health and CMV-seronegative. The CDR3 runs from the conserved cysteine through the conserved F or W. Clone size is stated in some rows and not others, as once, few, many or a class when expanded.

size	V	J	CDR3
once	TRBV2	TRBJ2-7	CASTSLAGGGNEQYF
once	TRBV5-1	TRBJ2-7	CASSSHTFSYEQYF
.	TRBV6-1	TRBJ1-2	CASRVGENYGYTF
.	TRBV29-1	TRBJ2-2	CSVDESSTGELFF
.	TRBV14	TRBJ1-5	CASSQGHNQPQHF
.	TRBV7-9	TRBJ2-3	CASSRTGQRSTDTQYF
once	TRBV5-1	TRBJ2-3	CASSLDGGLGDTQYF
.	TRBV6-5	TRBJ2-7	CASSYSEVSLYEQYF
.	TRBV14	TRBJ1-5	CASSPGGNQPQHF
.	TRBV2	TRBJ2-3	CANTRDSGSDTQYF
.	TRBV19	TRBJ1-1	CASSGRAGNTEAFF
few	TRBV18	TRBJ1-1	CASSRDRVGTEAFF
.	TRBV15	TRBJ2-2	CATSRVYGELFF
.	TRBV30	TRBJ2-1	CAWTYGLAGVNEQFF
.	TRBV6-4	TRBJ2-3	CASSPQGVDTQYF
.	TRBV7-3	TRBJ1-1	CASSLAQGAEAFF
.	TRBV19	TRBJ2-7	CASSNLQGIRSYEQYF
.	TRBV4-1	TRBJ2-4	CASSPGLAGVLAKNIQYF
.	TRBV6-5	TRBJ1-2	CASSPGREGVYGYTF
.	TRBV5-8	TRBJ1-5	CASRGGFSNQPQHF
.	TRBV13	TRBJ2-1	CASSIRGQGKDREQFF
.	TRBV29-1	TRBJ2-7	CSVEGQGAHEQYF
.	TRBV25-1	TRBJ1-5	CASSEGQGLNQPQHF
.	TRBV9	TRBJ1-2	CASSVGQGARGYTF
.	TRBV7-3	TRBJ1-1	CASTPTGNTEAFF
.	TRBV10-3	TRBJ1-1	CAINTGQSNTEAFF
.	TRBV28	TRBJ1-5	CASSLLGGQPQHF
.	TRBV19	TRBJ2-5	CASSIGLAGGLGETQYF
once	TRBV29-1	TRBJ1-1	CSGTGGTEAFF
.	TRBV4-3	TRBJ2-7	CASSQEASGTSSYEQYF
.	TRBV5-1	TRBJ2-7	CASSLGGGGSYEQYF
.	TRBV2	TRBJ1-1	CASTQSHSLGGTEAFF
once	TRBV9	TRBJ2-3	CASSVLAGDTDTQYF
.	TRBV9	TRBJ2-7	CASSVKSGQGAVEQYF
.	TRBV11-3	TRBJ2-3	CASSQQGADTQYF
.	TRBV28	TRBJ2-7	CASSLTGREQYF
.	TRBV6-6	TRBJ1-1	CASSPGQGGTEAFF
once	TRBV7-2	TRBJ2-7	CASSPRTSGGVIEQYF
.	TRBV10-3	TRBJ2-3	CAIAGLAGVTDTQYF
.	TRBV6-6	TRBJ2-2	CASRGLRTGELFF
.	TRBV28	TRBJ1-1	CASSLIEYTEAFF
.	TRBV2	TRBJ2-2	CASSGVRGTGELFF
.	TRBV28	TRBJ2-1	CASSLSWGGSGYNEQFF
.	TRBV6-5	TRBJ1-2	CASLRVEGGYGYTF
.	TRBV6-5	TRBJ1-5	CASSQDRANQPQHF
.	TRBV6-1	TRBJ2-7	CASSLQGKGSYEQYF
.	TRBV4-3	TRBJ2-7	CASSQNPTSGSGGDEQYF
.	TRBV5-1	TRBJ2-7	CASSLGGTTSYEQYF
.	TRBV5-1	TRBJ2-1	CASSLGGLASTEQFF